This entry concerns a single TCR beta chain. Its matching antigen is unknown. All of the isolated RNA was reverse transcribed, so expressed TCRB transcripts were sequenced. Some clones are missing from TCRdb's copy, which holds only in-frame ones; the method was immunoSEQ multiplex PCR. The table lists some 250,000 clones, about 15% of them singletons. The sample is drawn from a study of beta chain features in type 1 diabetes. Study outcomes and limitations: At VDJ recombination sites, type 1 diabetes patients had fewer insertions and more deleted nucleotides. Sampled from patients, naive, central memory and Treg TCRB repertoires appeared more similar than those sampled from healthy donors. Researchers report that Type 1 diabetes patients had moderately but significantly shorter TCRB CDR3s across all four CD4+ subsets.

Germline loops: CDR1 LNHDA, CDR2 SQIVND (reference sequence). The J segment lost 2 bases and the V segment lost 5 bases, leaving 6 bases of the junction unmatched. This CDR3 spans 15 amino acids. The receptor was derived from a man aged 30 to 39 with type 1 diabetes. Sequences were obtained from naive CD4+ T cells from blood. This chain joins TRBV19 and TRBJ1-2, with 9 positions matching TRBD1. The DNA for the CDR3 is TGTGCCAGTAGTCCCACAGGGGGCGAGAACTATGGCTACACCTTC. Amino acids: CASSPTGGENYGYTF.